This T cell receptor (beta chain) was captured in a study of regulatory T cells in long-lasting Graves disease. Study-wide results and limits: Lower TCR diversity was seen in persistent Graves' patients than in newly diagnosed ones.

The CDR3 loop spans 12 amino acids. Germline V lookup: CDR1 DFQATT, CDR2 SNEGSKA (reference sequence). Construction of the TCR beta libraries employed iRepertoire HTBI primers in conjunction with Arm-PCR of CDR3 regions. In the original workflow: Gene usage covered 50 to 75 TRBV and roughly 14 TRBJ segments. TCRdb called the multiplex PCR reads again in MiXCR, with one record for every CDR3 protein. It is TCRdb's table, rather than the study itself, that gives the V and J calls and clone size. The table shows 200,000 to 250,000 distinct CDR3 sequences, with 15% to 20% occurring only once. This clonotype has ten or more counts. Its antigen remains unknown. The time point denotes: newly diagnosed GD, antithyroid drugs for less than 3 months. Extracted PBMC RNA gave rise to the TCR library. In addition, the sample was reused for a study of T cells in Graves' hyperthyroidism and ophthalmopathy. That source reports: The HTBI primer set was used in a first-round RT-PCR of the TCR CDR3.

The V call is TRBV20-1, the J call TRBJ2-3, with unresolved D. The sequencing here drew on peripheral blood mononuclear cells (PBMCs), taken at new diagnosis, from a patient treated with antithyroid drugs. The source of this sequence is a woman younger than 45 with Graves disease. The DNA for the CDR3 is TGCAGAGACCCGACTAGCACAGATACGCAGTATTTT. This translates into CRDPTSTDTQYF.